This section outlines one T cell receptor beta chain sequence together with its context. This sample was taken from a study of blood T cell repertoires in COVID-19. Study as a whole: Whether acute or convalescent, the COVID-19 samples came from the United States, Italy and Spain. Sample material is recorded as cDNA or gDNA derived from T cells, B-cell-depleted T cells, or PBMCs.

Original methodology: Amplification of reference gene primers provided the estimated nucleated cell counts. The data were produced by immunoSEQ multiplex PCR, yet TCRdb's version contains in-frame clones alone and is incomplete. For V, J and clone size, that table is used; D and trimming come from the DNA. Seen here are 60,000 or so clones, approximately 83% observed once, and the top ten hold around 3.8%. The germline gives CDR1 LGHNT, CDR2 FRNRAP. The CDR3 has 17 residues. The V gene lost 1 base and the J gene lost 0 bases, with 12 bases spanning the gap. The clonotype originates from a woman older than 75 with acute or convalescent COVID-19. The rearrangement joins TRBV12-5 to TRBJ2-2; possible D gene TRBD2, 5 bases. What was sequenced was peripheral blood. The CDR3 sequence is CASGLGSGGSNTGELFF. CDR3 DNA: TGTGCTAGTGGTTTGGGATCAGGCGGGTCGAACACCGGGGAGCTGTTTTTT.